The T cell receptor beta chain under discussion was sequenced for a study of shared clonotypes between healthy human individuals. The protocol was immunoSEQ multiplex PCR, while the TCRdb copy is restricted to in-frame clones and leaves out a portion. Here the sample spans approximately 2.4 million clones, around 95% being singletons. The germline gives CDR1 SGHTA, CDR2 FQGTGA. The V end lost 5 bases, the J end lost 7 bases, and 19 bases lay between the germline ends. CDR3 size: 15 residues. V gene TRBV7-3 combines with J gene TRBJ2-3; D possibly matches TRBD1 or TRBD2 (6 bases each). Material for sequencing was naive CD4+ T cells sorted from blood. As for subset: CD45RA+ positively selected. This TCR came from a man aged 18 to 29 in good health. The CDR3: CASSPDGGPSNTQYF. DNA for the CDR3: TGTGCCAGCAGCCCAGATGGGGGGCCCTCAAATACGCAGTATTTT.